The 17 T cell receptor beta chains below all came from one sample that was sequenced in a study of blood T cell repertoires in COVID-19. Method: immunoSEQ multiplex PCR; TCRdb's copy keeps in-frame clones and lacks some. The sample has 55,000 to 85,000 clones; over 75% are singletons. Sequenced material: peripheral blood. Receptors were obtained from a human donor in a cohort sampled during active COVID-19.

For the CDR3, the DNA is TGTGCCAGTAGTATTACAGACAGGGGGCTGATCAATGAGCAGTTCTTC. This translates into CASSITDRGLINEQFF. This chain joins TRBV19 and TRBJ2-1; 10 nucleotides agree with TRBD1. Germline V gives CDR1 LNHDA, CDR2 SQIVND (reference sequence). The CDR3 is 16 residues long. The V segment lost 3 bases and the J segment 6 bases; nucleotides outside the gene matches: 8.

The rearrangement uses TRBV24-1 and TRBJ2-5; 9 nucleotides agree with TRBD2. This CDR3 has 17 residues. V was clipped by 2 bases and J by 1 base; unmatched bases: 7. From germline, CDR1 is KGHDR and CDR2 SFDVKD. CDR3 in amino acids: CATSDSPSGMSQETQYF. CDR3 coding DNA: TGTGCCACCAGTGATTCACCTAGCGGGATGTCCCAAGAGACCCAGTACTTC.

The chain is built from TRBV23-1 and TRBJ2-5, with 7 bases lining up with TRBD2. TRBV23-1 has ORF status, its function being uncertain. CDR3 length: 13 amino acids. V lost 9 bases, J lost 2 bases, and 6 bases stayed unmatched. The CDR3 spells CAREAGRQETQYF. In DNA form, the CDR3 reads TGCGCCAGGGAAGCGGGGAGACAAGAGACCCAGTACTTC.

V usage is TRBV6-2 or TRBV6-3 and J usage is TRBJ2-3, with TRBD1 as a possible D gene (7 bases). Germline V CDR1 and CDR2: MNHEY, SVGEGT. This CDR3 has 19 amino acids. Between the trimmed V and J ends, which lost 6 bases and 4 bases, there was a span of 29 bases. CDR3 bases: TGTGCCAGCAGCGATAAGGATACCTCGTGGAGGGGGCTGGCAGATACGCAGTATTTT. Its translation is CASSDKDTSWRGLADTQYF.

The chain joins TRBV21-1 to TRBJ2-3; the D call of TRBD1 is as the table states it, not checked on the DNA. TRBV21-1 corresponds to a pseudogene. The CDR3 contains 14 residues. This CDR3 is CASSNRDRGDTQYF. CDR3 nucleotides: TGTGCCAGCAGCAACAGGGACAGGGGTGATACGCAGTATTTT.

This clone was found once. The chain employs TRBV5-1 and TRBJ2-2; perhaps TRBD1 as D (6 bases). V was shortened by 6 bases and J by 5 bases, with 11 bases between the two germline ends. Germline CDR1 SGHRS, CDR2 YFSETQ. The CDR3 sequence is 13 residues long. The CDR3 sequence: CASNSGETGELFF. CDR3 coding DNA: TGCGCCAGCAATTCAGGGGAAACCGGGGAGCTGTTTTTT. Supplemented by reference TRBV5-1 and TRBJ2-2, the full variable domain reads KAGVTQTPRYLIKTRGQQVTLSCSPISGHRSVSWYQQTPGQGLQFLFEYFSETQRNKGNFPGRFSGRQFSNSRSEMNVSTLELGDSALYLCASNSGETGELFFGEGSRLTVL.

The V and J genes are TRBV6-1 and TRBJ1-2, with a possible D match to TRBD1 (6 bases). This CDR3 is 16 amino acids long. With 0 bases removed from V and 4 bases from J, the gap between germline ends came to 15 bases. The germline gives CDR1 MNHNS, CDR2 SASEGT. Here the CDR3 reads CASSEAQGNAGYGYTF. The CDR3 DNA reads TGTGCCAGCAGTGAAGCTCAGGGGAATGCGGGCTATGGCTACACCTTC.

Only one count was recorded for this clone. The chain combines TRBV27 with TRBJ2-7; D is perhaps TRBD2 (6 bases). The CDR3 covers 13 residues. Trimming took off 3 bases at V and 5 bases at J, with 11 bases between the two ends. CDR1 MNHEY and CDR2 SMNVEV come from the germline V gene (reference sequence). This CDR3 reads CASSFGGWDEQYF. In DNA, the CDR3 is TGTGCCAGCAGTTTCGGGGGTTGGGACGAGCAGTACTTC.

The rearrangement uses TRBV2 and TRBJ2-3; TRBD2 agrees at 12 bases. Germline lookup yields CDR1 SNHLY and CDR2 FYNNEI. Trimming cost V 3 bases and J 0 bases; bases outside gene matches: 10. CDR3 length: 19 amino acids. CDR3 bases: TGTGCCAGCAGTGACCCCACTAGCGGGGGGTCAACTAGCACAGATACGCAGTATTTT. This encodes CASSDPTSGGSTSTDTQYF.

The rearrangement links TRBV5-1 to TRBJ2-7, with TRBD1 identical over 8 bases. CDR3 length equals 15 residues. Trimming removed 0 bases from V and 7 bases from J; junction bases left unmatched: 9. The germline V gene has CDR1 SGHRS and CDR2 YFSETQ. DNA for the CDR3: TGCGCCAGCAGCTTGGTGGGACAGGCCTTGGGAGAGCAGTACTTC. It codes for CASSLVGQALGEQYF.

The genes are TRBV4-1 and TRBJ2-1; TRBD2 might be the D (5 bases). The germline gives CDR1 MGHRA, CDR2 YSYEKL. V was cut by 4 bases and J by 0 bases, with 10 bases left in between. The CDR3 totals 15 residues. The CDR3 is CASSPTGSSYNEQFF. The DNA for the CDR3 is TGCGCCAGCAGCCCTACGGGGAGCTCCTACAATGAGCAGTTCTTC.

The chain employs TRBV5-1 and TRBJ2-7; the D gene is possibly TRBD1 (6 bases). The V and J ends lost 2 bases and 1 base respectively, with 16 bases between them. The CDR3 is 16 residues long. Looked up from germline, CDR1 is SGHRS and CDR2 is YFSETQ. The DNA for the CDR3 is TGCGCCAGCAGCTTTCATGGGACAATGTCTTCCTACGAGCAGTACTTC. It codes for CASSFHGTMSSYEQYF.

The J gene is TRBJ1-1, the V gene TRBV7-9, with a tentative D call TRBD1 (5 bases). Germline V gene sequence: CDR1 SEHNR, CDR2 FQNEAQ (reference sequence). Trimming shortened V by 4 bases and J by 3 bases, and 15 bases separated the two germline ends. The CDR3 extends over 15 amino acids. DNA of the CDR3: TGTGCCAGCAGCTCTCGGGGCCCGGGGGACACTGAAGCTTTCTTT. The encoded protein is CASSSRGPGDTEAFF.

The chain joins TRBV18 to TRBJ1-1; 8 bases map to TRBD1. V shed 4 bases and J 3 bases; nucleotides not matched to a gene: 7. Germline values: CDR1 KGHSH, CDR2 LQKENI. CDR3 length: 15 amino acids. This CDR3 is CASSLQATGDTEAFF. The CDR3 coding sequence is TGTGCCAGCTCACTCCAGGCGACAGGGGACACTGAAGCTTTCTTT. The variable domain in full, completed from reference TRBV18 and TRBJ1-1, reads NAGVMQNPRHLVRRRGQEARLRCSPMKGHSHVYWYRQLPEEGLKFMVYLQKENIIDESGMPKERFSAEFPKEGPSILRIQQVVRGDSAAYFCASSLQATGDTEAFFGQGTRLTVV.

The rearrangement joins TRBV6-2 or TRBV6-3 to TRBJ2-1; 10 bases align to TRBD1. This CDR3 contains 14 residues. CDR1 and CDR2 from the germline V gene are MNHEY and SVGEGT. V gave up 6 bases and J gave up 14 bases; unmatched junction bases: 13. The CDR3 protein is CASRPVPGQGPEFF. DNA of the CDR3: TGTGCCAGCAGACCTGTCCCGGGACAGGGGCCGGAGTTCTTC.

The J gene is TRBJ2-3, the V gene TRBV4-3; tentative D call: TRBD2 (6 bases). Germline loops: CDR1 LGHNA, CDR2 YSLEER. V lost 0 bases and J lost 1, with 17 bases in between. This CDR3 is built from 18 residues. For the CDR3, the DNA is TGCGCCAGCAGCCAAGATAGAGTAACGGGGGTAGGCACAGATACGCAGTATTTT. Translated, it gives CASSQDRVTGVGTDTQYF.

In its sample, this clone was seen many times. The rearrangement joins TRBV3-1 (or the pseudogene TRBV3-2) to TRBJ1-2; TRBD1 matches at 7 bases. The CDR3 covers 13 residues. Germline CDR1 and CDR2: LGHDT and YNNKEL (reference sequence). V dropped 4 bases and J dropped 3; count of bases not matched to a gene: 2. CDR3 nucleotide sequence: TGTGCCAGCAGCCTGGGGACAGACTATGGCTACACCTTC. Its protein product is CASSLGTDYGYTF.